This T cell receptor (beta chain) was sequenced during a study of blood T cells in healthy people across ages. V was trimmed by 0 bases and J by 3 bases, leaving 6 bases between them. The CDR3 loop spans 13 amino acids. Germline loops: CDR1 LNHNV, CDR2 YYDKDF (reference sequence). Primers used in a second PCR of roughly 7 to 12 cycles were a sample-barcoded 5' primer and a J-beta primer mix. TCRdb re-analysed the 5' RACE reads in MiXCR, keeping a single row per CDR3 protein. This sample has over 600,000 distinct CDR3 sequences, with around 50% found just once. This clonotype has just a few counts. This chain uses TRBV15 with TRBJ2-7; D may be TRBD2 (5 bases). The sequence came from a man aged 35-49 years in good health. The sample taken for sequencing was blood. The CDR3 is CATSRELDYEQYF. In nucleotides, the CDR3 is TGTGCCACCAGCAGAGAACTAGACTACGAGCAGTACTTC.